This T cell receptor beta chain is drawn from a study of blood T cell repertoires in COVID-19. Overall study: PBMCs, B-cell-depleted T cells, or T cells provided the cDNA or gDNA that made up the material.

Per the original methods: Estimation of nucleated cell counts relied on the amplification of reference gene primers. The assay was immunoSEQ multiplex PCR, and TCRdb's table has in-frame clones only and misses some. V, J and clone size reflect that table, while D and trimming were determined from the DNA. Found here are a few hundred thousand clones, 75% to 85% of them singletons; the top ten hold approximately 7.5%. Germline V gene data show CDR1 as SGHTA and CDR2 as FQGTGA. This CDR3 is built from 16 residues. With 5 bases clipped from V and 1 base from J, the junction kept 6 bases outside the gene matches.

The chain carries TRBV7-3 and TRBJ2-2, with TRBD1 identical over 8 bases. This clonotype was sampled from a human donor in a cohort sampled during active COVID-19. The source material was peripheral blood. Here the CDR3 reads CASSKLGTGNTGELFF. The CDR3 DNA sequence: TGTGCCAGCAGCAAATTAGGGACAGGGAACACCGGGGAGCTGTTTTTT.